The 4 T cell receptor beta chains reported below all come from one sample, sequenced in a study of T cell responses to AZD1222 COVID-19 vaccine. TCRdb's copy holds only in-frame clones and misses some; the assay was immunoSEQ multiplex PCR. The sample carries 110,000 to 150,000 clones, 90% to 95% recorded once. The input for sequencing was peripheral blood, taken on day 0 of AZD1222 vaccination. These receptors originate from an adult in good health.

This clone came up a few times. V gene TRBV7-9 combines with J gene TRBJ2-2, with TRBD1 matching 9 bases. Looked up from germline, CDR1 is SEHNR and CDR2 is FQNEAQ (reference sequence). This CDR3 has 16 amino acids. V was clipped by 4 bases and J by 5 bases; unmatched bases: 8. The CDR3 is CASSSRNRGLTGELFF. Here the CDR3 DNA reads TGTGCCAGCAGCTCTAGAAACAGGGGGCTTACCGGGGAGCTGTTTTTT.

The chain employs TRBV18 and TRBJ1-2; no definite D call. Germline V gives CDR1 KGHSH, CDR2 LQKENI. V lost 3 bases, J lost 4 bases, and 15 bases lay in between. The CDR3 extends over 15 amino acids. CDR3: CASSPPGTGSYGYTF. CDR3 in DNA: TGTGCCAGCTCACCTCCAGGCACTGGATCCTATGGCTACACCTTC.

The genes are TRBV7-6 and TRBJ1-3, with D possibly being TRBD1 (6 bases). V was clipped by 1 base and J by 3 bases, with 10 bases between them. The CDR3 spans 15 residues. Germline CDR1 and CDR2: SGHVS and FNYEAQ. The CDR3 region has the DNA TGTGCCAGCAGCTTAGGGGGGGCGCGTGGAAACACCATATATTTT. Translation gives CASSLGGARGNTIYF.

V and J are TRBV6-5 and TRBJ1-2, with D possibly TRBD1 on 5 matching bases. Germline CDR1 reads MNHEY; CDR2 reads SVGAGI. The V end lost 0 bases, the J end lost 3 bases, and 8 bases lay between the germline ends. This CDR3 region has 14 residues. The chain's CDR3 is CASSYSLRDYGYTF. CDR3 DNA: TGTGCCAGCAGTTACTCGCTCAGGGACTATGGCTACACCTTC.